This is a list of T cell receptor beta chains from one sample in a study. TCRdb independently ran MiXCR on the RT-PCR reads; one entry per CDR3 protein. This sample has about 680,000 distinct CDR3 sequences, with approximately 15% found just once. Material for sequencing was memory CD4+ T cells from blood. These receptors originate from a female donor in good health, serving as a healthy control. Both conserved end residues are part of each CDR3. The D gene is left open where the match is weak. The size field is filled for only some rows; it gives once, few, many or a size class.

many	TRBV28	TRBJ2-7	NA	CASRGRSYEQYF	TGTGCCAGCAGGGGACGGTCCTACGAGCAGTACTTC
NA	TRBV18	TRBJ2-7	NA	CASSPRIREDEQYF	TGTGCCAGCTCACCCCGAATCAGGGAGGACGAGCAGTACTTC
few	TRBV5-1	TRBJ1-2	NA	CASSLRSPGSYGYTF	TGCGCCAGCAGCTTGAGAAGTCCGGGCTCCTATGGCTACACCTTC
NA	TRBV27	TRBJ2-1	NA	CASFPRGTNEQFF	TGTGCCAGCTTCCCTCGCGGGACGAATGAGCAGTTCTTC
NA	TRBV20-1	TRBJ2-1	TRBD2	CSARTSGVYNEQFF	TGCAGTGCTAGGACTAGCGGGGTATACAATGAGCAGTTCTTC
NA	TRBV18	TRBJ1-1	NA	CASSRTNRESTEAFF	TGTGCCAGCTCACGAACCAACAGGGAGAGCACTGAAGCTTTCTTT
NA	TRBV24-1	TRBJ1-1	NA	CATSDQGNVAFF	TGTGCCACCAGTGACCAGGGAAACGTAGCTTTCTTT
NA	TRBV28	TRBJ2-5	TRBD2	CASSEAGGREETQYF	TGTGCCTCCTCGGAGGCGGGAGGGCGAGAGGAGACCCAGTACTTC
few	TRBV11-2	TRBJ2-1	TRBD1	CASRYPGQELLFF	TGTGCCAGCAGATACCCTGGACAGGAGTTACTGTTCTTC
many	TRBV4-3	TRBJ2-5	TRBD2	CASSQEAAGGPQETQYF	TGCGCCAGCAGCCAAGAAGCAGCGGGGGGGCCCCAAGAGACCCAGTACTTC
few	TRBV7-3	TRBJ2-5	NA	CASSLGSGDQETQYF	TGTGCCAGCAGCTTGGGCTCAGGGGACCAAGAGACCCAGTACTTC
many	TRBV10-3	TRBJ1-2	NA	CAITQSGPYGYTF	TGTGCCATCACACAGTCGGGCCCCTATGGCTACACCTTC
few	TRBV7-2	TRBJ2-1	TRBD2	CASSQPIAAGGRNEQFF	TGTGCCAGCAGCCAACCCATTGCAGCGGGAGGGCGCAATGAGCAGTTCTTC
NA	TRBV30	TRBJ2-2	TRBD2	CAGSAGIYTGELFF	TGTGCCGGATCAGCGGGGATTTACACCGGGGAGCTGTTTTTT
few	TRBV5-1	TRBJ2-1	NA	CASSLGQVQEQFF	TGCGCCAGCAGCTTGGGGCAGGTCCAGGAGCAGTTCTTC
many	TRBV20-1	TRBJ1-6	NA	CSATAGPPSYNSPLHF	TGCAGTGCCACGGCCGGGCCACCCTCCTATAATTCACCCCTCCACTTT
NA	TRBV7-2	TRBJ1-2	TRBD1	CASSARDRGYGYTF	TGTGCCAGCAGCGCTAGGGACAGGGGATATGGCTACACCTTC
NA	TRBV20-1	TRBJ2-5	TRBD2	CSARVGGGPGETQYF	TGCAGTGCTAGAGTTGGGGGAGGGCCGGGAGAGACCCAGTACTTC
NA	TRBV20-1	TRBJ2-2	TRBD2	CSARVRAAGGFGELFF	TGCAGTGCTAGAGTTAGGGCAGCGGGGGGGTTCGGGGAGCTGTTTTTT
NA	TRBV24-1	TRBJ2-3	TRBD1	CATSDSGTAITDTQYF	TGTGCCACCAGTGATTCCGGGACAGCCATCACAGATACGCAGTATTTT
NA	TRBV7-2	TRBJ2-7	TRBD1	CASSLRTGGEQYF	TGTGCCAGCAGCTTAAGGACAGGGGGAGAGCAGTACTTC
NA	TRBV27	TRBJ2-1	TRBD2	CASSRSGTYNEQFF	TGTGCCAGCAGTAGAAGCGGGACTTACAATGAGCAGTTCTTC
NA	TRBV20-1	TRBJ2-1	TRBD1	CSARNPTTGGHEQFF	TGCAGTGCCAGAAACCCGACGACAGGGGGACATGAGCAGTTCTTC
NA	TRBV30	TRBJ2-7	NA	CALVSDRNYEQYF	TGTGCCTTGGTGTCGGACAGAAACTACGAGCAGTACTTC
few	TRBV29-1	TRBJ1-5	NA	CSVSPDSSNQPQHF	TGCAGCGTAAGCCCGGACAGTAGCAATCAGCCCCAGCATTTT
NA	TRBV7-2	TRBJ2-3	NA	CASSLASLLDTQYF	TGTGCCAGCAGCTTAGCAAGCCTATTGGATACGCAGTATTTT
NA	TRBV7-2	TRBJ2-2	TRBD2	CASRSGAGDTGELFF	TGTGCCAGCCGTTCTGGAGCGGGGGACACCGGGGAGCTGTTTTTT
many	TRBV12-3/TRBV12-4	TRBJ1-6	NA	CASSLSVPGSPLHF	TGTGCCAGCAGTCTATCGGTGCCGGGCTCACCCCTCCACTTT